The 14 T cell receptor beta chains presented below share a single source sample, sequenced in a study of blood T cell repertoires in COVID-19. Produced via immunoSEQ multiplex PCR; TCRdb's table is partial and in-frame only. This table holds around 390,000 clones, 85% to 90% found once. The specimen sequenced was PBMCs or T cells enriched from blood (not recorded which). These TCRs come from a woman aged 50 to 60 who had recovered from COVID-19.

The rearrangement uses TRBV14 and TRBJ2-7; D is unresolved. The V end was cut by 4 bases, the J end by 3 bases, with 7 bases between. In germline, CDR1 is SGHDN, CDR2 FVKESK. This CDR3 has 12 residues. As DNA, the CDR3 is TGTGCCAGCAGCCCCCTCGGCTACGAGCAGTACTTC. It translates to CASSPLGYEQYF.

This chain connects TRBV2 to TRBJ2-3; 9 bases match TRBD1. Germline trimming cut 8 bases from V and 2 bases from J; bases unmatched to any gene: 8. Looked up from germline, CDR1 is SNHLY and CDR2 is FYNNEI. This CDR3 comprises 15 residues. For the CDR3, the DNA is TGTGCCAGCGGACCCGGGACAGGGTCCACAGATACGCAGTATTTT. Protein: CASGPGTGSTDTQYF.

Remarks on this clone: Distinct nucleotide sequences in the sample also encode this CDR3. The chain employs TRBV19 and TRBJ1-5; the D is unclear. Germline assignment: CDR1 LNHDA and CDR2 SQIVND (reference sequence). This CDR3 comprises 15 residues. V was pared by 3 bases and J by 0 bases, with 9 bases between. CDR3 sequence reads: CASSITEYSNQPQHF. The CDR3 region has the DNA TGTGCCAGTAGTATTACGGAGTATAGCAATCAGCCCCAGCATTTT.

The chain uses TRBV5-5 and TRBJ1-4; 7 bases map to TRBD1. V lost 4 bases, J lost 4 bases, and 7 bases stayed unmatched. Germline lookup yields CDR1 SGHKS and CDR2 YYEKEE (reference sequence). The CDR3 is 15 amino acids. CDR3 loop: CASSTRTGHNEKLFF. CDR3 DNA: TGTGCCAGCAGCACAAGGACAGGCCATAATGAAAAACTGTTTTTT.

The J gene is TRBJ1-3, the V gene TRBV9, with D possibly being TRBD1 (5 bases). The germline V gene encodes CDR1 SGDLS and CDR2 YYNGEE. The CDR3 is 14 residues long. V lost 0 bases to trimming and J lost 2 bases, with 6 bases between them. CDR3 amino acids: CASSVGGAGNTIYF. The CDR3 DNA is TGTGCCAGCAGCGTAGGGGGGGCTGGAAACACCATATATTTT.

The chain employs TRBV12-2 and TRBJ2-7; TRBD2 is the table's D call and was not checked against the DNA. TRBV12-2 has pseudogene status. This CDR3 has 16 amino acids. Written as DNA, the CDR3 is TGTGCAAGTCGCCTACGACTAGCTAGGGGTAACTACGAGCAGTACTTC. Its protein is CASRLRLARGNYEQYF.

The chain has TRBV10-3 and TRBJ2-3; possible D gene TRBD1, 5 bases. The germline CDR1 and CDR2 sequences are ENHRY and SYGVKD. V shed 9 bases and J shed 2 bases, with 9 bases lying between them. The CDR3 is 12 amino acids. The CDR3 region is CAISTDTDTQYF. The CDR3, as DNA: TGTGCCATATCGACAGACACAGATACGCAGTATTTT.

The V gene is TRBV5-5, the J gene TRBJ1-2, with D possibly matching TRBD1 (5 bases). Germline-derived CDR1 and CDR2 are SGHKS and YYEKEE (reference sequence). The V and J ends lost 0 bases and 6 bases respectively, with 6 bases between them. The CDR3 is 12 residues long. In nucleotides, the CDR3 is TGTGCCAGCAGCTTGGAGGGGAATGGCTACACCTTC. Amino acids: CASSLEGNGYTF.

This rearrangement joins TRBV7-2 to TRBJ1-6; the D gene is possibly TRBD1 (6 bases). Trimming took 3 bases from V and 7 from J, leaving 13 bases between them. The CDR3 has 15 residues. The V gene's germline CDR1 is SGHTA and CDR2 FQGNSA. The CDR3 coding sequence is TGTGCCAGCAGCTTGTTAGGGACAACCAATTCACCCCTCCACTTT. Protein product: CASSLLGTTNSPLHF.

This clone has a single count. The rearrangement joins TRBV5-6 to TRBJ1-1; possibly TRBD1 for D (5 bases). V was trimmed by 2 bases and J by 1 base, leaving 12 bases between them. Germline CDR1 SGHDT, CDR2 YYEEEE. The CDR3 totals 15 residues. The CDR3 nucleotides read TGTGCCAGCAGCTTATCCAGGGTGAGGAACACTGAAGCTTTCTTT. Its translation is CASSLSRVRNTEAFF.

The rearrangement links TRBV19 to TRBJ2-5, with D maybe TRBD1 (7 bases). CDR1 is LNHDA and CDR2 is SQIVND in the germline V gene (reference sequence). V lost 8 bases, J lost 1 base, and 11 bases lay in between. The length of the CDR3 is 13 residues. The CDR3 loop is CASGGTAQETQYF. The CDR3 DNA sequence: TGTGCCAGTGGGGGGACAGCCCAAGAGACCCAGTACTTC.

V is TRBV28 and J is TRBJ2-7; a possible D gene is TRBD1 (7 bases). CDR1 is MDHEN, CDR2 SYDVKM, per germline. The CDR3 runs 15 residues. Trimming took 7 bases from V and 1 from J, leaving 17 bases between them. CDR3 region: CASTLLAGGSYEQYF. CDR3 DNA: TGTGCCAGCACCCTGTTGGCAGGGGGGTCCTACGAGCAGTACTTC.

The CDR3 spells CASSSWTGNEQYF. The CDR3 nucleotides are TGTGCCAGCAGCAGTTGGACAGGGAATGAGCAGTACTTC. V and J are TRBV13 and TRBJ2-7; 8 positions match TRBD1. Germline V CDR1 and CDR2: PRHDT, FYEKMQ (reference sequence). The CDR3 consists of 13 residues. The ends lost 5 bases at V and 7 bases at J; junction bases unmatched: 7.

CDR3 loop: CASGPGHRSQRNYGYTF. DNA of the CDR3: TGTGCCAGTGGACCGGGACACCGGAGTCAGAGGAACTATGGCTACACCTTC. The chain couples TRBV19 to TRBJ1-2; D is perhaps TRBD1 (6 bases). Trimming took 8 bases from V and 2 from J, leaving 24 bases between them. The CDR3 is 17 amino acids. From germline, CDR1 is LNHDA and CDR2 SQIVND (reference sequence).